This record looks at one T cell receptor (beta chain) sequence and its context. Its cognate antigen is unknown. CDR3 length equals 14 residues. V lost 6 bases, J lost 2 bases, and 6 bases stayed unmatched. Time point meaning: persistent/refractory GD, antithyroid drugs over 5 years with positive TRAb. PBMCs provided the RNA from which the TCR library was made. The data are from a study of regulatory T cells in long-lasting Graves disease. Whole-study findings and limits: New patients shared fewer public clonotypes (more than 850) than persistent patients did (around 3,000). Favored gene segments in persistent disease were TRBV28, TRBJ1-2 and TRBJ2-5. Thyroid tissue was not studied; only peripheral blood was.

Sequencing libraries for TCR beta were prepared with iRepertoire HTBI primers and Arm-PCR of CDR3 regions. MiXCR, applied by TCRdb to the multiplex PCR reads, yields one record per CDR3 protein. The sample holds hundreds of thousands of distinct CDR3 sequences, approximately 29% seen once. The rearrangement joins TRBV12-3 or TRBV12-4 to TRBJ1-2, with 7 bases aligning to TRBD1. The material sequenced was peripheral blood mononuclear cells (PBMCs), taken when the disease was refractory, from a patient treated with antithyroid drugs. The receptor was derived from a female donor with Graves disease. The CDR3, as DNA: TGTGCCAGCAGGACCACAGGGGCAAACTATGGCTACACCTTC. This sequence encodes CASRTTGANYGYTF.